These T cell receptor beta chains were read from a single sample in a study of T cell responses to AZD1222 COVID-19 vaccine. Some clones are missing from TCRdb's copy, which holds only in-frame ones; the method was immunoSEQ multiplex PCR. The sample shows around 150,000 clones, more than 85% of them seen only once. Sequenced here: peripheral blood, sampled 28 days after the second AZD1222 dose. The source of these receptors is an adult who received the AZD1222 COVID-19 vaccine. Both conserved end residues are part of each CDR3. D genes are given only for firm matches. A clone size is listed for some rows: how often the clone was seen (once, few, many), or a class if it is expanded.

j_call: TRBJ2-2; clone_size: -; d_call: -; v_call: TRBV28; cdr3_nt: TGTGCCAGCAGTTTCGTCCTAGGGAACACCGGGGAGCTGTTTTTT; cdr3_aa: CASSFVLGNTGELFF
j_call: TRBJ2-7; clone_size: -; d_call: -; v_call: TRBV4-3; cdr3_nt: TGCGCCAGCAGCCAAGATCGTGTGACCAGCTCCTACGAGCAGTACTTC; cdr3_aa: CASSQDRVTSSYEQYF
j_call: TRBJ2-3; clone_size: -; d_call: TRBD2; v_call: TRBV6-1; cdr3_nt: TGTGCCAGCAGTGTGGGACTAGCGGTTAGCACAGATACGCAGTATTTT; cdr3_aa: CASSVGLAVSTDTQYF
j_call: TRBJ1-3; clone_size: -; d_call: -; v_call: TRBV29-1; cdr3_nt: TGCAGCGTTCCGGAACGGATCCTCTCTGGAAACACCATATATTTT; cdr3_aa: CSVPERILSGNTIYF
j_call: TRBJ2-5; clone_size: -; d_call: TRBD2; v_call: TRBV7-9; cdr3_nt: TGTGCCAGCAGCTTAGCTCTAGCGGGAGGGCAAGAGACCCAGTACTTC; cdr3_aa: CASSLALAGGQETQYF
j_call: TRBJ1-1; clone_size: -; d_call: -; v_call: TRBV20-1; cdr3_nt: TGCAGTGCGTATCCAGGCACTGAAGCTTTCTTT; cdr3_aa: CSAYPGTEAFF
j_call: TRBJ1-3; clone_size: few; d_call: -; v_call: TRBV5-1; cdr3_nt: TGCGCCAGCAGCTCGGGACTGAGCTCTGGAAACACCATATATTTT; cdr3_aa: CASSSGLSSGNTIYF
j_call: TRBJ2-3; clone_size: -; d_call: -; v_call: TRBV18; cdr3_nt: TGTGCCAGCTCACCACCGTCTAGGGGCAAAGGAGATACGCAGTATTTT; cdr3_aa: CASSPPSRGKGDTQYF
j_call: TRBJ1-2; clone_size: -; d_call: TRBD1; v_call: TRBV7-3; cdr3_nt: TGTGCCAGCAGCCCCGGTCGGGCAGGGGGCGTATATGGCTACACCTTC; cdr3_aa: CASSPGRAGGVYGYTF
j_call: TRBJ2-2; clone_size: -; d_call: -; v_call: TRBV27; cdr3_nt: TGTGCCAGCAGTTTAGACGCGACAGGCGACACCGGGGAGCTGTTTTTT; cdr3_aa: CASSLDATGDTGELFF
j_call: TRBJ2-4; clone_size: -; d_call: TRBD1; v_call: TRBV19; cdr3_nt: TGTGCCAGTAGTACCCGGACAGGGGCGGGCAAAAACATTCAGTACTTC; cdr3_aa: CASSTRTGAGKNIQYF
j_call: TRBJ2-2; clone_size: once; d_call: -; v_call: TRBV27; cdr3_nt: TGTGCCAGCACCGCCGGAGAAAGGACCGGGGAGCTGTTTTTT; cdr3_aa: CASTAGERTGELFF
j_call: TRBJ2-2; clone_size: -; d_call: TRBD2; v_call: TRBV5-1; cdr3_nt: TGCGCCAGCAGCGTCGGGACTAGCTCCCTCAACCCCGGGGAGCTGTTTTTT; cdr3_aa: CASSVGTSSLNPGELFF
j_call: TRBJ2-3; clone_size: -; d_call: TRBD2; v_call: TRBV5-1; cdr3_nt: TGCGCCAGCAGACGACTAGCGGGAGGAGGAACAGATACGCAGTATTTT; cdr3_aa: CASRRLAGGGTDTQYF
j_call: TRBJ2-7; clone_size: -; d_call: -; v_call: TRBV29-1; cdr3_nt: TGCAGCGTTGGGTCCTCCTACGAGCAGTACTTC; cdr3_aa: CSVGSSYEQYF
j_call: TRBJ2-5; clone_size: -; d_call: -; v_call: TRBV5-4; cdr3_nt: TGTGCCAGCAGCCGCCGGGACTTGGGAGAGACCCAGTACTTC; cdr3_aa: CASSRRDLGETQYF
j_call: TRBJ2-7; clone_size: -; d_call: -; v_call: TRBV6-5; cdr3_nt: TGTGCCAGCGGCGGGGCCACGGGCGAGCAGTACTTC; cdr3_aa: CASGGATGEQYF
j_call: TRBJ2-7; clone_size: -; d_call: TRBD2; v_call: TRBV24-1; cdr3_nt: TGTGCCACCAGTGATACTTCCGGGCGGGAGATCTACGAGCAGTACTTC; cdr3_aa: CATSDTSGREIYEQYF
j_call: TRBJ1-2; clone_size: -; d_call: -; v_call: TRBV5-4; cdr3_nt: TGTGCCAGCAGCTTTACCCCAGACATTACCTATGGCTACACCTTC; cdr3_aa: CASSFTPDITYGYTF
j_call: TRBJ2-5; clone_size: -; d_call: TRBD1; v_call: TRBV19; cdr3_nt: TGTGCCAGTAGTACTCAGGGGGCAGGAGAGACCCAGTACTTC; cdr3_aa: CASSTQGAGETQYF
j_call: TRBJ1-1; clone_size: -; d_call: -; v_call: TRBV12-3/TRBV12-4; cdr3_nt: TGTGCCAGCAGTTTTAACCCAAACACTGAAGCTTTCTTT; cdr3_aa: CASSFNPNTEAFF
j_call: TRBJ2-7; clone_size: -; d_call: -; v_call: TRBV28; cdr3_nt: TGTGCCAGCAGTTTGATCGACTACGCCTACGAGCAGTACTTC; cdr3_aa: CASSLIDYAYEQYF
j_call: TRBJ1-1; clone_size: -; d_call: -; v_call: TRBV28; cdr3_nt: TGTGCCAGCAGTTCTAGGACACCAGTTGAAGCTTTCTTT; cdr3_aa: CASSSRTPVEAFF
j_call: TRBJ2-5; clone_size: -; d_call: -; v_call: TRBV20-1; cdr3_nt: TGCAGTGCTAGAGTCGAGGAGACCCAGTACTTC; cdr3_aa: CSARVEETQYF
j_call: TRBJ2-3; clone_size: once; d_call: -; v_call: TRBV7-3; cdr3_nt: TGTGCCAGCAGCAGCGCGGGGAAAACGGGGACGCAGTATTTT; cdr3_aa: CASSSAGKTGTQYF
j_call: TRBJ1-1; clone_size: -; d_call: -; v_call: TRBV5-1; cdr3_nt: TGCGCCAGCAGCACAAATCCGGACAACACTGAAGCTTTCTTT; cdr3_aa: CASSTNPDNTEAFF
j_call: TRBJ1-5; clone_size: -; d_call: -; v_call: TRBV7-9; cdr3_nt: TGTGCCAGCAGCCCGAGGGGGGAATCGCCCCAGCATTTT; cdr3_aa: CASSPRGESPQHF
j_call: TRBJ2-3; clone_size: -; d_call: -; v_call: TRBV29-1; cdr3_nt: TGCAGCGTTGTGCTGAGTATTATAGGGCGGGAAGGGACAGATACGCAGTATTTT; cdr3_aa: CSVVLSIIGREGTDTQYF
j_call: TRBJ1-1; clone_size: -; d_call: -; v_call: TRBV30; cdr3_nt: TGTGCCTGGAGTGTAACCCGGGGGAACACTGAAGCTTTCTTT; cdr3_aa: CAWSVTRGNTEAFF
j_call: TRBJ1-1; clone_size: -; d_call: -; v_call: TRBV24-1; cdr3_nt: TGTGCCACCAGTGAGTCGGATTTGGTGGGTACTGAAGCTTTCTTT; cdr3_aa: CATSESDLVGTEAFF
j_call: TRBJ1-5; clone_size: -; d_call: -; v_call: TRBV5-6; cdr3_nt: TGTGCCAGCAGCATGGGTAGCGGGGCCCAGCATTTT; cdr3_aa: CASSMGSGAQHF
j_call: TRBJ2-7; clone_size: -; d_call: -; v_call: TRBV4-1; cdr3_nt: TGCGCCAGCAGCCAATCCCTCCCAGGTTCCTACGAGCAGTACTTC; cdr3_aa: CASSQSLPGSYEQYF
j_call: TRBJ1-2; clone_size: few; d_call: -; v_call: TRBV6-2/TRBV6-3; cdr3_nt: TGTGCCAGCAGTTTGGACAGTAACTATGGCTACACCTTC; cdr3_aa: CASSLDSNYGYTF
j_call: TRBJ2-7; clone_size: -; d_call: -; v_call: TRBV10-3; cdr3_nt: TGTGCCATCAGTCCTTCCTACGAGCAGTACTTC; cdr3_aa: CAISPSYEQYF
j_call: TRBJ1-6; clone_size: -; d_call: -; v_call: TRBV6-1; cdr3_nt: TGTGCCAGCAGTGAATTGCGGCCTAGGAGTTCACCCCTCCACTTT; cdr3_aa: CASSELRPRSSPLHF
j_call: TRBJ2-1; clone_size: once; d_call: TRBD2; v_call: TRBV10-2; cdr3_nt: TGCGCCAGCACCCCTAGCGGGATAAACAATGAGCAGTTCTTC; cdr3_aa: CASTPSGINNEQFF
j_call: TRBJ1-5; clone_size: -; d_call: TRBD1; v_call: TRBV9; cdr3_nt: TGTGCCAGCAGCGTCACAGGGGGCGGTCAGCCCCAGCATTTT; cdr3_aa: CASSVTGGGQPQHF
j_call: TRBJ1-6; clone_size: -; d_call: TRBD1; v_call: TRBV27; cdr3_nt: TGTGCCAGCAGTCGCCCCGGACAGGGAGGGACGAATTCACCCCTCCACTTT; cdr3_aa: CASSRPGQGGTNSPLHF
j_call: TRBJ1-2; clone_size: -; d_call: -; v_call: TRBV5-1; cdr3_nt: TGCGCCAGCAGCTTGTACAGGAATGCGGATGGCTACACCTTC; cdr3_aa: CASSLYRNADGYTF
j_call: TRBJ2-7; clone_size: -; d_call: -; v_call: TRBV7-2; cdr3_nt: TGTGCCAGCAGCCCGGACAGAGAGGCCTACGAGCAGTACTTC; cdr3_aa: CASSPDREAYEQYF
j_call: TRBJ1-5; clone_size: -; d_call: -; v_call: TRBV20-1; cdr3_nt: TGCAGTGCTAGTGGGCAGGGACAGCCCCAGCATTTT; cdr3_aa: CSASGQGQPQHF